Presented here are 17 T cell receptor beta chains from one specimen sequenced in a study of shared clonotypes between healthy human individuals. Measured with immunoSEQ multiplex PCR; TCRdb has only the in-frame clones, and not every one. Counted here are about a million clones, around 80% occurring once; the ten biggest clones make up approximately 1.5%. The sample consisted of memory CD4+ T cells sorted from blood. Subset given: CD45RA-negative fraction. These TCRs come from a man aged 18-30 years in good health.

The rearrangement joins TRBV19 to TRBJ1-2; D is possibly TRBD1 (5 bases). The germline V gene encodes CDR1 LNHDA and CDR2 SQIVND (reference sequence). V lost 6 bases, J lost 0 bases, and 14 bases lay in between. The CDR3 sequence is 15 residues long. In DNA form, the CDR3 reads TGTGCCAGTAGACCCGATGGGGCCTCTAACTATGGCTACACCTTC. Translating it yields CASRPDGASNYGYTF.

This chain connects TRBV7-8 to TRBJ1-5; D is perhaps TRBD1 (5 bases). V was trimmed by 2 bases and J by 7 bases, leaving 18 bases between them. The CDR3 loop spans 16 amino acids. Germline assignment: CDR1 SGHVS and CDR2 FQNEAQ. CDR3 loop: CASSLRGGPGNQPQHF. CDR3 DNA: TGTGCCAGCAGCTTAAGGGGCGGGCCAGGGAACCAGCCCCAGCATTTT.

V and J are TRBV29-1 and TRBJ1-1; D ambiguous. Trimming stripped 5 bases from V and 2 bases from J, with 6 bases between. Germline loops: CDR1 SQVTM, CDR2 ANQGSEA. The CDR3 has 11 residues. The CDR3 sequence is CSVLENTEAFF. DNA of the CDR3: TGCAGCGTTTTGGAAAACACTGAAGCTTTCTTT.

The V gene is TRBV7-9, the J gene TRBJ1-2; D is ambiguous. Germline V lookup: CDR1 SEHNR, CDR2 FQNEAQ (reference sequence). The CDR3 covers 14 residues. V was cut by 6 bases and J by 2 bases, with 13 bases left in between. CDR3 protein: CASSHLPTNYGYTF. The CDR3 region has the DNA TGTGCCAGCAGTCACCTACCGACCAACTATGGCTACACCTTC.

The chain carries TRBV27 and TRBJ1-6; TRBD1 agrees at 9 bases. V dropped 2 bases and J dropped 9; count of bases not matched to a gene: 5. The CDR3 has 15 amino acids. Germline V lookup: CDR1 MNHEY, CDR2 SMNVEV (reference sequence). CDR3 bases: TGTGCCAGCAGTTTAACGCGGACAGGGGTTTCACCCCTCCACTTT. It codes for CASSLTRTGVSPLHF.

This clone was seen just once. The same CDR3 also results from other DNA sequences found in this sample. The chain recombines TRBV6-5 with TRBJ1-1; no clear D. Trimming pared 9 bases from V and 7 bases from J, leaving 12 bases between. Germline lookup yields CDR1 MNHEY and CDR2 SVGAGI. This CDR3 is built from 11 residues. The CDR3 loop is CARGSRIEAFF. The DNA of the CDR3 is TGTGCCAGGGGGTCGAGGATTGAAGCTTTCTTT.

The rearrangement links TRBV6-1 to TRBJ2-7; 8 positions match TRBD2. The CDR3 contains 16 residues. With V trimmed by 1 base and J by 2 bases, 7 bases remained unmatched. Germline values: CDR1 MNHNS, CDR2 SASEGT. CDR3 sequence: CASSEVSGAGAYEQYF. The DNA for the CDR3 is TGTGCCAGCAGTGAAGTAAGTGGAGCGGGAGCCTACGAGCAGTACTTC.

The V call is TRBV27, the J call TRBJ1-1; perhaps TRBD1 as D (6 bases). V was shortened by 9 bases and J by 4 bases, with 15 bases between the two germline ends. The CDR3 loop spans 13 amino acids. Germline-derived CDR1 and CDR2 are MNHEY and SMNVEV (reference sequence). The CDR3 DNA is TGTGCCAGAATACAGGGAGATTTCACTGAAGCTTTCTTT. Protein sequence: CARIQGDFTEAFF.

The DNA for the CDR3 is TGCGCCAGCAGCTTCCCCAATACCTACGAGCAGTACTTC. This translates into CASSFPNTYEQYF. V gene TRBV5-1 combines with J gene TRBJ2-7; D unresolved. The CDR3 contains 13 residues. CDR1 and CDR2 from the germline V gene are SGHRS and YFSETQ. V gave up 2 bases and J gave up 2 bases, with 8 bases separating them.

The J gene is TRBJ1-1, the V gene TRBV6-5, with 11 nucleotides matching TRBD1. This CDR3 has 14 amino acids. The J segment lost 4 bases and the V segment lost 5 bases, leaving 3 bases of the junction unmatched. CDR1 and CDR2 from the germline V gene are MNHEY and SVGAGI. The CDR3 bases are TGTGCCAGCAGTCCCGGGACAGGGGGCACTGAAGCTTTCTTT. This translates into CASSPGTGGTEAFF.

CDR3 sequence (DNA): TGTGCCAGCAGCTTCGGACTAGAGGACAATGAGCAGTTCTTC. It specifies CASSFGLEDNEQFF. The chain uses TRBV9 and TRBJ2-1; 7 positions match TRBD2. Germline V gene sequence: CDR1 SGDLS, CDR2 YYNGEE. The trim removed 4 bases at V and 5 bases at J, leaving 6 bases unmatched. This CDR3 comprises 14 residues. Looking up the rest from reference TRBV9 and TRBJ2-1 gives the full variable domain: DSGVTQTPKHLITATGQRVTLRCSPRSGDLSVYWYQQSLDQGLQFLIQYYNGEERAKGNILERFSAQQFPDLHSELNLSSLELGDSALYFCASSFGLEDNEQFFGPGTRLTVL.

This clone was seen only a few times. The chain recombines TRBV2 with TRBJ2-3; 10 bases line up with TRBD1. V dropped 3 bases and J dropped 3; count of bases not matched to a gene: 6. This CDR3 has 16 amino acids. The V gene's germline CDR1 is SNHLY and CDR2 FYNNEI. The CDR3 nucleotides are TGTGCCAGCAGTGACGCAGACAGGGGGCGTACAGATACGCAGTATTTT. It encodes CASSDADRGRTDTQYF.

The chain is built from TRBV29-1 and TRBJ2-3, with no clear D. The CDR3 extends over 13 amino acids. Germline CDR1 reads SQVTM; CDR2 reads ANQGSEA. The V gene lost 3 bases and the J gene lost 0 bases, with 7 bases spanning the gap. Written as DNA, the CDR3 is TGCAGCGTTGATGGCGGCAGCACAGATACGCAGTATTTT. This translates into CSVDGGSTDTQYF.

V and J are TRBV6-5 and TRBJ1-6, with D perhaps matching TRBD1 (6 bases). CDR3 size: 14 residues. The germline V gene encodes CDR1 MNHEY and CDR2 SVGAGI. Trimming removed 0 bases from V and 10 bases from J, with 10 bases in between. CDR3 sequence (DNA): TGTGCCAGCAGTTACTCGAACAGGGACTCACCCCTCCACTTT. As protein: CASSYSNRDSPLHF.

This clone was counted a single time. The CDR3 is CASSLEGWAYEQYF. For the CDR3, the DNA is TGCGCCAGCAGCTTGGAGGGCTGGGCCTACGAGCAGTACTTC. This chain uses TRBV5-1 with TRBJ2-7; D gene uncertain. With 0 bases removed from V and 2 bases from J, the gap between germline ends came to 9 bases. The CDR3 is 14 amino acids. CDR1 SGHRS and CDR2 YFSETQ come from the germline V gene.

V gene TRBV11-1 combines with J gene TRBJ2-5, with 7 bases matching TRBD2. Unmatched junction bases numbered 4, after V lost 1 base and J lost 5 bases. CDR1 SGHAT and CDR2 FQDESV come from the germline V gene (reference sequence). This CDR3 spans 14 amino acids. CDR3 amino acids: CASSLELASETQYF. The CDR3, as DNA: TGTGCCAGCAGCTTAGAACTAGCGAGTGAGACCCAGTACTTC.

The chain carries TRBV7-9 and TRBJ1-2, with TRBD1 as a possible D gene (6 bases). Trimming took off 0 bases at V and 4 bases at J, with 12 bases between the two ends. The CDR3 contains 15 residues. Germline CDR1 is SEHNR and CDR2 is FQNEAQ (reference sequence). CDR3 bases: TGTGCCAGCAGCTTAGCACGGACAGAGACCTATGGCTACACCTTC. Its protein is CASSLARTETYGYTF.